This T cell receptor beta chain was retrieved from a study of blood T cells in healthy people across ages. This clonotype has ten or more counts. Its antigen is undetermined. Points from the study as a whole: Both naive CD4+ cell counts and diversity were greater in long-lived donors than in aged donors. Among T cells, TCR beta diversity per million cells dropped roughly linearly as age rose.

The sample providers were healthy Caucasian people from Russia, aged roughly 6 to 95. For the second PCR, which ran for about 6 to 12 cycles, a sample-barcoded 5' primer and a J-beta primer mix were used. From the 5' RACE reads, TCRdb called clonotypes with MiXCR, one entry per CDR3 protein. The data hold 650,000 to 1,000,000 distinct CDR3 sequences, with 30% to 45% observed a single time. The length of the CDR3 is 13 residues. V shed 6 bases and J shed 4 bases, with 10 bases lying between them. The sequenced sample consisted of blood. The TCR sequence derives from a man younger than 35 in good health. The V call is TRBV12-3 or TRBV12-4, the J call TRBJ2-1; maybe TRBD1 (6 bases). The CDR3 DNA reads as TGTGCCAGCAGGGTTGGACAGTACAATGAGCAGTTCTTC. Amino acids: CASRVGQYNEQFF.